The sequence of this T cell receptor beta chain was determined in a study of T-cell memory formation after mild COVID-19. CDR1 and CDR2 from the germline V gene are SGHTA and FQGTGA. The CDR3 has 15 amino acids. Trimming shortened V by 0 bases and J by 5 bases, and 11 bases separated the two germline ends. UMIs and sample barcodes were carried by the TCR alpha and TCR beta cDNA libraries that 5'RACE produced using constant-segment primers. TCRdb used MiXCR to reprocess the 5' RACE reads, holding one entry per CDR3 protein. The table lists 180,000 or so distinct CDR3 sequences, roughly 16% of them singletons.

The sequence derives from an adult woman who had mild COVID-19 (a few samples of this study predate the infection). Cell type and time point are not known. J is TRBJ2-1 and V is TRBV7-3; the D gene is possibly TRBD2 (5 bases). Sequencing was performed on PBMCs or a T cell subset sorted from them (not recorded which). This chain's CDR3 is CASSLTPASNNEQFF. CDR3 nucleotides: TGTGCCAGCAGCTTAACTCCGGCTAGCAACAATGAGCAGTTCTTC.